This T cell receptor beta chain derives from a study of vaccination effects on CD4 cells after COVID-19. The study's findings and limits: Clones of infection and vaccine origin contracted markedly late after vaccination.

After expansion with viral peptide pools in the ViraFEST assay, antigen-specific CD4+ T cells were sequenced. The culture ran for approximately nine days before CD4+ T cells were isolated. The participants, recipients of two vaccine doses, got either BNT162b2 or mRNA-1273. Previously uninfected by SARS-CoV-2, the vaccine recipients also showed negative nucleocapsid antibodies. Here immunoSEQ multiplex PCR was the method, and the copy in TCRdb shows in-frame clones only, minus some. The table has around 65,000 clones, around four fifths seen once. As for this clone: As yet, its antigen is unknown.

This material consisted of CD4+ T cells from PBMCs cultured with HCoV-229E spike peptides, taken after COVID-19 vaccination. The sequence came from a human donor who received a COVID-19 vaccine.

The CDR3 is CATMSGNTEAFF. The CDR3 nucleotides read TGTGCCACCATGAGCGGTAACACTGAAGCTTTCTTT. The chain combines TRBV12-3 or TRBV12-4 with TRBJ1-1; D gene unclear. CDR3 length: 12 amino acids. Trimming took 10 bases from V and 2 from J, leaving 11 bases between them.